This T cell receptor (beta chain) was captured by sequencing in a study of blood T cell repertoires in COVID-19. The overall study: COVID-19 samples from acute and convalescent phases originated in the United States, Italy and Spain. PBMCs, B-cell-depleted T cells, or T cells provided the cDNA or gDNA that made up the material.

Enrollment of patients from Seattle took place during active infection, with longitudinal follow-up. In the original processing: Reference gene primers were amplified, and this amplification served to estimate nucleated cell counts. The protocol was immunoSEQ multiplex PCR, while the TCRdb copy is restricted to in-frame clones and leaves out a portion. V and J calls and clone size are copied from that table; D and trimming were computed from the DNA. The table shows some 150,000 clones, with around 80% occurring only once. V shed 3 bases and J shed 4 bases, with 13 bases lying between them. The CDR3 spans 15 residues. Per germline, CDR1 LNHDA and CDR2 SQIVND (reference sequence).

The receptor was derived from an older woman with COVID-19, enrolled during active disease. The sequenced material came from peripheral blood. V usage is TRBV19 and J usage is TRBJ1-5; a weak D match, TRBD1 (6 bases). CDR3 DNA: TGTGCCAGTAGTATGCTCAGACAGGCAAATCAGCCCCAGCATTTT. Translating it yields CASSMLRQANQPQHF.